This record looks at one TCR beta chain sequence and its context. The antigen is not known. This sample stems from a study of siplizumab effects on memory and regulatory T cells. Study results and caveats: The diversity of naive T cells seemed greater than that of memory cells, and their alloresponse contribution seemed major.

CDR3 size: 19 residues. Trimming pared 0 bases from V and 6 bases from J, leaving 25 bases between. Germline V gene sequence: CDR1 LGHNA, CDR2 YNFKEQ. Profiling relied on immunoSEQ multiplex PCR, and the TCRdb table lists in-frame clones only, not all of them. In the table there are about 69,000 clones, around 90% of which are singletons. This chain joins TRBV4-2 and TRBJ2-3; D not certain. The sequencing input was Tregs sorted from blood. This sequence originates from a human donor in good health. CDR3 nucleotide sequence: TGTGCCAGCAGCCAAGATACCCGGAGATCGGATGTGATTTGGGATACGCAGTATTTT. Its translation: CASSQDTRRSDVIWDTQYF.